These T cell receptor beta chains were read from a single sample in a study of blood T cell repertoires in COVID-19. Data came from immunoSEQ multiplex PCR; TCRdb stores just in-frame clones and leaves some out. The sample consists of 25,000 to 30,000 clones, around 87% of them appearing once. Sequencing was carried out using peripheral blood. The receptors originated from a man aged 60 to 75 with acute or convalescent COVID-19. The CDR3 runs from the conserved cysteine through the conserved F or W. Each record gives: V gene, D gene, clone size, J gene, CDR3 protein, CDR3 DNA. D genes are given only for firm matches. Size tells how often a clone was seen (once, few, many) or the class of an expanded clone, and some rows leave it out.

TRBV13	-	-	TRBJ2-2	CASSLLGGRTGELFF	TGTGCCAGCAGCTTATTGGGGGGGCGCACCGGGGAGCTGTTTTTT
TRBV28	-	once	TRBJ1-6	CASSEGQPNSPLHF	TGTGCCAGCAGTGAGGGACAACCCAATTCACCCCTCCACTTT
TRBV29-1	TRBD1	-	TRBJ1-2	CSTGQGDYGYTF	TGCAGCACCGGACAGGGGGACTATGGCTACACCTTC
TRBV5-4	-	-	TRBJ2-5	CASSPPRGLEETQYF	TGTGCCAGCAGCCCCCCCCGCGGTTTGGAAGAGACCCAGTACTTC
TRBV3-1/TRBV3-2	TRBD2	-	TRBJ2-1	CASSQSGGAFNEQFF	TGTGCCAGCAGCCAATCGGGGGGGGCCTTCAATGAGCAGTTCTTC
TRBV6-5	-	-	TRBJ2-7	CASIVAGTPLEQYF	TGTGCCAGCATTGTCGCCGGGACTCCCCTCGAGCAGTACTTC
TRBV10-3	-	-	TRBJ1-1	CAIRRGQNTEAFF	TGTGCCATCAGGAGGGGACAGAACACTGAAGCTTTCTTT
TRBV10-1	TRBD1	-	TRBJ1-4	CASSPGQVGEKLFF	TGCGCCAGCAGTCCGGGACAGGTTGGTGAAAAACTGTTTTTT
TRBV27	TRBD2	-	TRBJ2-3	CASRGRGGLAGGYTDTQYF	TGTGCCAGCAGAGGACGTGGGGGACTAGCGGGAGGGTACACAGATACGCAGTATTTT
TRBV21-1	-	-	TRBJ1-3	CASSKASVSSGNTIYF	TGTGCCAGCAGCAAAGCTTCCGTCAGCTCTGGAAACACCATATATTTT
TRBV5-4	TRBD2	-	TRBJ2-1	CASSFSGRNNEQFF	TGTGCCAGCAGCTTTAGCGGGAGAAACAATGAGCAGTTCTTC
TRBV3-1/TRBV3-2	-	-	TRBJ2-7	CASSQGGLVGGIYEQYF	TGTGCCAGCAGCCAAGGTGGTTTGGTCGGGGGAATTTACGAGCAGTACTTC
TRBV15	TRBD1	-	TRBJ1-1	CATSRGDREQGAFF	TGTGCCACCAGTAGAGGGGACAGGGAGCAAGGAGCTTTCTTT
TRBV15	-	-	TRBJ1-3	CATSRSVAGNTIYF	TGTGCCACCAGCCGTTCTGTCGCTGGAAACACCATATATTTT
TRBV28	TRBD1	-	TRBJ1-2	CATRTGGKGYTF	TGTGCCACCCGGACAGGGGGCAAAGGCTACACCTTC
TRBV6-6	-	-	TRBJ1-2	CASSSGGGYGYTF	TGTGCCAGCAGTTCTGGGGGGGGCTATGGCTACACCTTC
TRBV5-1	TRBD1	-	TRBJ2-7	CASSPSGQSSYEQYF	TGCGCCAGCAGCCCCTCGGGACAGAGCTCCTACGAGCAGTACTTC
TRBV7-9	TRBD1	-	TRBJ1-1	CASRRTGTGGRLDEAFF	TGTGCCAGCAGGCGTACCGGGACAGGGGGCCGATTGGATGAAGCTTTCTTT
TRBV9	-	-	TRBJ2-2	CASSEFPSPANTGELFF	TGTGCCAGCAGCGAGTTCCCTAGTCCCGCGAACACCGGGGAGCTGTTTTTT
TRBV7-2	-	-	TRBJ2-5	CASSLARGGPHQETQYF	TGTGCCAGCAGCTTAGCGCGAGGCGGGCCCCACCAAGAGACCCAGTACTTC
TRBV5-1	TRBD1	-	TRBJ1-2	CASSAGTGDNYGYTF	TGCGCCAGCAGCGCCGGGACAGGGGATAACTATGGCTACACCTTC
TRBV5-5	-	-	TRBJ2-1	CASSLAVSSYNEQFF	TGTGCCAGCAGCTTGGCGGTAAGCTCCTACAATGAGCAGTTCTTC
TRBV2	-	-	TRBJ1-4	CASNDRDTYEKLFF	TGTGCCAGCAACGACCGGGACACCTATGAAAAACTGTTTTTT
TRBV7-8	-	-	TRBJ1-2	CASSSGQYGYTF	TGTGCCAGCAGCTCCGGACAGTATGGCTACACCTTC
TRBV6-5	TRBD1	-	TRBJ1-2	CASRFSTGHYGYTF	TGTGCCAGCAGGTTTTCGACAGGGCACTATGGCTACACCTTC
TRBV5-1	-	once	TRBJ2-2	CASRMDTNTGELFF	TGCGCCAGCAGAATGGACACCAACACCGGGGAGCTGTTTTTT
TRBV7-2	-	-	TRBJ1-2	CASSPTSGSWGYTF	TGTGCCAGCAGCCCTACGAGCGGGTCCTGGGGCTACACCTTC
TRBV27	-	-	TRBJ1-5	CASSLSGASNQPQHF	TGTGCCAGCAGTTTATCGGGGGCTAGCAATCAGCCCCAGCATTTT
TRBV28	-	-	TRBJ2-1	CASTSNNLGGNEQFF	TGTGCCAGCACCTCAAACAACCTAGGCGGCAATGAGCAGTTCTTC
TRBV24-1	-	-	TRBJ2-3	CATSDFSSGSTDTQYF	TGTGCCACCAGTGATTTTAGCAGCGGGTCCACAGATACGCAGTATTTT
TRBV27	-	-	TRBJ1-6	CASSAGRGPPLHF	TGTGCCAGCAGCGCCGGGAGGGGTCCACCCCTCCACTTT
TRBV5-8	-	-	TRBJ2-7	CASSDVANPLVAASRYEQYF	TGTGCCAGCAGCGATGTCGCGAACCCTCTAGTAGCGGCGTCTCGCTACGAGCAGTACTTC
TRBV4-1	-	-	TRBJ2-5	CASRGQTQETQYF	TGCGCCAGCAGGGGGCAGACTCAAGAGACCCAGTACTTC
TRBV28	TRBD1	-	TRBJ1-1	CASSFRDRANTEAFF	TGTGCCAGCAGTTTTCGGGACAGGGCGAACACTGAAGCTTTCTTT
TRBV6-5	TRBD2	-	TRBJ2-7	CASSNSGLAGYEQYF	TGTGCCAGCAGCAACTCGGGACTAGCGGGTTACGAGCAGTACTTC
TRBV11-2	-	-	TRBJ1-4	CASRIGGTGMNEKLFF	TGTGCCAGCAGAATAGGAGGCACGGGGATGAATGAAAAACTGTTTTTT